Listed below are T cell receptor beta chains from one sample, sequenced in a study of cytomegalovirus exposure and HLA in healthy donors. Method: immunoSEQ multiplex PCR; TCRdb's copy keeps in-frame clones and lacks some. This repertoire comprises about 140,000 clones; its ten largest clones make up about 0.96%. Sequenced material: PBMCs. These receptors originate from a male donor in good health and CMV-seronegative. Both conserved end residues are part of each CDR3. Fields, in order: J gene, CDR3 length, D gene, V gene, CDR3 protein, CDR3 DNA. D genes are given only for firm matches.

TRBJ1-3 | 17 | - | TRBV18 | CASSPTGQTSSGNTIYF | TGTGCCAGCTCACCTACTGGACAGACGAGCTCTGGAAACACCATATATTTT
TRBJ2-7 | 13 | TRBD1 | TRBV5-1 | CASSLGGPYEQYF | TGCGCCAGCAGCTTAGGGGGCCCCTACGAGCAGTACTTC
TRBJ1-1 | 13 | - | TRBV30 | CAWALGGNTEAFF | TGTGCCTGGGCTCTCGGAGGGAACACTGAAGCTTTCTTT
TRBJ1-1 | 14 | TRBD1 | TRBV7-9 | CASSLIQGGTEAFF | TGTGCCAGCAGCTTAATTCAGGGGGGCACTGAAGCTTTCTTT
TRBJ1-2 | 12 | - | TRBV30 | CAAPKLPRGYTF | TGTGCCGCTCCGAAACTCCCCAGGGGCTACACCTTC
TRBJ2-2 | 16 | TRBD1 | TRBV9 | CASSRGQGSNPGELFF | TGTGCCAGCAGCAGGGGACAGGGCTCAAATCCCGGGGAGCTGTTTTTT
TRBJ2-1 | 15 | TRBD2 | TRBV7-3 | CASTFLRGGNNEQFF | TGTGCCAGCACCTTCCTCCGGGGGGGCAACAATGAGCAGTTCTTC
TRBJ2-2 | 14 | - | TRBV5-1 | CASKVTANTGELFF | TGCGCCAGCAAAGTGACTGCGAACACCGGGGAGCTGTTTTTT
TRBJ2-5 | 14 | TRBD2 | TRBV5-8 | CASSIAGGRETQYF | TGTGCCAGCAGCATAGCGGGGGGGCGTGAGACCCAGTACTTC
TRBJ2-7 | 13 | - | TRBV28 | CASSRQLTYEQYF | TGTGCCAGCAGCCGACAGCTCACCTACGAGCAGTACTTC
TRBJ2-7 | 12 | TRBD1 | TRBV29-1 | CSAPGQGGEQYF | TGCAGCGCCCCGGGACAGGGGGGCGAGCAGTACTTC
TRBJ2-1 | 14 | TRBD1 | TRBV6-5 | CASSSRTGGDEQFF | TGTGCCAGCAGTAGTAGGACAGGGGGGGATGAGCAGTTCTTC
TRBJ2-1 | 13 | TRBD1 | TRBV19 | CASSMDRGYEQFF | TGTGCCAGTAGTATGGACAGGGGATATGAGCAGTTCTTC
TRBJ1-2 | 15 | - | TRBV30 | CAWSVRRTVRYGYTF | TGTGCCTGGAGTGTAAGGAGGACAGTTCGTTATGGCTACACCTTC
TRBJ1-2 | 16 | TRBD1 | TRBV7-9 | CASSLAGARGNYGYTF | TGTGCCAGCAGCTTAGCTGGGGCCAGGGGGAACTATGGCTACACCTTC
TRBJ2-7 | 12 | TRBD1 | TRBV7-8 | CASSDRAYEQYF | TGTGCCAGCTCCGACAGGGCCTACGAGCAGTACTTC
TRBJ2-5 | 14 | TRBD2 | TRBV16 | CASSLSGNQETQYF | TGTGCCAGCAGCCTTAGCGGGAACCAAGAGACCCAGTACTTC
TRBJ2-1 | 14 | - | TRBV5-1 | CASSSGGPGEKQFF | TGCGCCAGCAGCTCCGGGGGGCCAGGAGAGAAGCAGTTCTTC
TRBJ1-5 | 13 | TRBD1 | TRBV30 | CAWSAGGPQPQHF | TGTGCCTGGAGTGCAGGGGGCCCCCAGCCCCAGCATTTT
TRBJ2-5 | 18 | TRBD1 | TRBV19 | CASSISGRGLRTGETQYF | TGTGCCAGTAGTATATCTGGTAGGGGGCTTCGTACTGGGGAGACCCAGTACTTC
TRBJ2-7 | 13 | - | TRBV5-1 | CASSLYRDNEQYF | TGCGCCAGCAGCCTATACCGGGACAACGAGCAGTACTTC
TRBJ1-4 | 14 | - | TRBV5-1 | CASSLAGFNEKLFF | TGCGCCAGCAGCTTGGCCGGGTTTAATGAAAAACTGTTTTTT